The 6 T cell receptor beta chains below all came from one sample that was sequenced in a study of shared clonotypes between healthy human individuals. Produced via immunoSEQ multiplex PCR; TCRdb's table is partial and in-frame only. The table has approximately 640,000 clones, less than 80% seen once. The sample consisted of memory CD4+ T cells sorted from blood. Indicated subset: CD45RA-negative fraction. These receptors were collected from a woman aged 30 to 39 in good health.

This chain connects TRBV21-1 to TRBJ2-1. TRBV21-1 is labeled a pseudogene. This CDR3 contains 9 residues. The CDR3 region is CASRNEQFF. In DNA form, the CDR3 reads TGTGCCAGCAGGAATGAGCAGTTCTTC.

The sample holds one count of this clone. The chain uses TRBV28 and TRBJ1-1; D is unclear. From germline, CDR1 is MDHEN and CDR2 SYDVKM. The CDR3 length is 12 residues. The V end was cut by 3 bases, the J end by 6 bases, with 8 bases between. The DNA of the CDR3 is TGTGCCAGCAGTTTTTCAGTCTCTGAAGCTTTCTTT. Protein sequence: CASSFSVSEAFF.

CDR3: CASRRDSNEKLFF. For the CDR3, the DNA is TGTGCCAGTAGGAGGGACAGTAATGAAAAACTGTTTTTT. The rearrangement uses TRBV19 and TRBJ1-4, with TRBD1 matching 7 bases. The CDR3 sequence is 13 residues long. Germline V gene lookup returns CDR1 LNHDA and CDR2 SQIVND (reference sequence). J lost 4 bases, V lost 6 bases, and 2 bases had no gene match.

The chain links TRBV21-1 to TRBJ1-4; the table's D call TRBD1 went unverified against the DNA. TRBV21-1 is flagged as a pseudogene. This CDR3 is 15 amino acids long. DNA for the CDR3: TGTGCCAGCAGCAACCTTATACAGAAAAATGAAAAACTGTTTTTT. This encodes CASSNLIQKNEKLFF.

The V and J genes are TRBV19 and TRBJ2-7, with 10 nucleotides matching TRBD1. The V segment lost 7 bases and the J segment 5 bases; nucleotides outside the gene matches: 5. CDR3 length: 13 amino acids. The germline V gene has CDR1 LNHDA and CDR2 SQIVND (reference sequence). CDR3 protein: CASKGQGFNEQYF. In nucleotides, the CDR3 is TGTGCCAGTAAGGGACAGGGGTTCAACGAGCAGTACTTC.

Details on this clone: Other DNA variants within this sample encode the same CDR3. The J gene is TRBJ2-1, the V gene TRBV29-1; D gene unclear. The V gene's germline CDR1 is SQVTM and CDR2 ANQGSEA. V lost 4 bases to trimming and J lost 9 bases, with 13 bases between them. This CDR3 has 12 amino acids. The CDR3 reads CSVGPTDREQFF. DNA for the CDR3: TGCAGCGTTGGACCGACTGACCGTGAGCAGTTCTTC.